A single sample gave rise to the 18 T cell receptor beta chains below, sequenced in a study of blood T cell repertoires in COVID-19 (dated by TCRdb to 2018 to 2020). To prepare the library, the immunoSEQ multiplex PCR assay was applied. TCRdb limited this immuneACCESS table to in-frame rearrangements with V and J called. A share of clones is missing; checked studies link under half to unresolved V genes, and the rest is unexplained. The sample contains more than 250,000 clones, about nine tenths of them found a single time. Of the sample, 1% falls within the top ten clones. The sequencing input was peripheral blood. These TCRs come from a man aged 45 to 65 with active or convalescent COVID-19.

CDR3 DNA sequence: TGTGCCAGCAGTGACTCCTATACCAGGGGTGGCGGCACAGGCCCCGGGAATCAGCCCCAGCATTTT. Residues: CASSDSYTRGGGTGPGNQPQHF. The J gene is TRBJ1-5, the V gene TRBV6-4; D may be TRBD1 (6 bases). The CDR3 has 22 residues. In germline, CDR1 is MRHNA, CDR2 SNTAGT. V lost 0 bases to trimming and J lost 4 bases, with 31 bases between them.

The J gene is TRBJ1-2, the V gene TRBV5-4; 10 nucleotides align to TRBD1. The germline V gene encodes CDR1 SGHNT and CDR2 YYREEE (reference sequence). The CDR3 extends over 13 amino acids. V lost 4 bases and J lost 5; bases outside the gene matches: 2. CDR3 nucleotides: TGTGCCAGCAGCACGGGACAGGGGTATGGCTACACCTTC. Its protein is CASSTGQGYGYTF. The entire variable domain, with the rest obtained from reference TRBV5-4 and TRBJ1-2, is as follows: ETGVTQSPTHLIKTRGQQVTLRCSSQSGHNTVSWYQQALGQGPQFIFQYYREEENGRGNFPPRFSGLQFPNYSSELNVNALELDDSALYLCASSTGQGYGYTFGSGTRLTVV.

The chain uses TRBV5-1 and TRBJ1-2; 9 bases map to TRBD1. Germline loops: CDR1 SGHRS, CDR2 YFSETQ. There are 15 residues in the CDR3. Trimming took 4 bases from V and 3 from J; bases not matched to a gene: 7. CDR3 amino acids: CASSNQDRGDYGYTF. CDR3 in DNA: TGCGCCAGCAGCAACCAGGACAGGGGAGACTATGGCTACACCTTC.

This chain links TRBV6-2 or TRBV6-3 with TRBJ2-5; 11 nucleotides match TRBD2. V gave up 2 bases and J gave up 4 bases; unmatched junction bases: 3. The germline CDR1 and CDR2 sequences are MNHEY and SVGEGT. The CDR3 loop spans 15 amino acids. In nucleotides, the CDR3 is TGTGCCAGCAGTTACCACACTAGCGGGGGAGAGACCCAGTACTTC. Translation: CASSYHTSGGETQYF.

This sequence joins TRBV2 and TRBJ1-2; D ambiguous. Per the germline V gene, CDR1 is SNHLY and CDR2 is FYNNEI. Trimming cost V 2 bases and J 6 bases, with 4 bases left between them. This CDR3 region has 11 residues. The CDR3 loop reads CASSEQDGYTF. The CDR3 DNA is TGTGCCAGCAGTGAACAGGATGGCTACACCTTC.

The chain uses TRBV7-2 and TRBJ1-3; D not resolved. The CDR3 contains 16 residues. V dropped 2 bases and J dropped 0 bases, with 11 bases sitting between them. The germline gives CDR1 SGHTA, CDR2 FQGNSA. Written as DNA, the CDR3 is TGTGCCAGCAGCTTAAGTCCGTTCAGCTCTGGAAACACCATATATTTT. This gives the protein CASSLSPFSSGNTIYF.

The rearrangement links TRBV11-2 to TRBJ1-1, with D unresolved. Germline loops: CDR1 SGHAT, CDR2 FQNNGV. The CDR3 length is 14 residues. V lost 1 base, J lost 0 bases, and 6 bases lay in between. CDR3 coding DNA: TGTGCCAGCAGCTTAGGCAACATGAACACTGAAGCTTTCTTT. It specifies CASSLGNMNTEAFF. Using reference TRBV11-2 and TRBJ1-1 for the parts outside the CDR3, the full variable domain is EAGVAQSPRYKIIEKRQSVAFWCNPISGHATLYWYQQILGQGPKLLIQFQNNGVVDDSQLPKDRFSAERLKGVDSTLKIQPAKLEDSAVYLCASSLGNMNTEAFFGQGTRLTVV.

This rearrangement joins TRBV28 to TRBJ1-5, with D unclear. V was trimmed by 9 bases and J by 0 bases, leaving 9 bases between them. This CDR3 spans 13 amino acids. Per germline, CDR1 MDHEN and CDR2 SYDVKM. The CDR3 DNA reads as TGTGCCAGTGAGGGCTATAGCAATCAGCCCCAGCATTTT. As protein: CASEGYSNQPQHF.

The rearrangement uses TRBV7-9 and TRBJ2-1; D is unclear. This CDR3 is built from 13 residues. V lost 2 bases, J lost 5 bases, and 7 bases lay in between. CDR1 and CDR2 from the germline V gene are SEHNR and FQNEAQ (reference sequence). The CDR3: CASSLIVDNEQFF. As DNA, the CDR3 is TGTGCCAGCAGCTTAATAGTGGACAATGAGCAGTTCTTC.

The V and J genes are TRBV4-2 and TRBJ1-1, with TRBD1 matching over 8 bases. The trim removed 4 bases at V and 3 bases at J, leaving 4 bases unmatched. This CDR3 spans 14 amino acids. Germline CDR1 and CDR2: LGHNA and YNFKEQ. The CDR3 DNA sequence: TGTGCCAGCAGCCCCTTGACAGGGGACACTGAAGCTTTCTTT. It translates to CASSPLTGDTEAFF.

The chain carries TRBV18 and TRBJ1-2; D is ambiguous. The germline V and J ends were trimmed by 3 bases and 2 bases, with 13 bases remaining between them. CDR1 KGHSH and CDR2 LQKENI come from the germline V gene. The CDR3 extends over 15 amino acids. The CDR3 region is CASSPVGDGNYGYTF. The CDR3 nucleotides read TGTGCCAGCTCACCCGTCGGTGACGGGAACTATGGCTACACCTTC. The variable domain in full, completed from reference TRBV18 and TRBJ1-2, reads NAGVMQNPRHLVRRRGQEARLRCSPMKGHSHVYWYRQLPEEGLKFMVYLQKENIIDESGMPKERFSAEFPKEGPSILRIQQVVRGDSAAYFCASSPVGDGNYGYTFGSGTRLTVV.

This chain uses TRBV10-3 with TRBJ2-7, with D maybe TRBD2 (6 bases). Between the trimmed V and J ends, which lost 6 bases and 7 bases, there was a span of 16 bases. CDR3 size: 13 residues. Germline V CDR1 and CDR2: ENHRY, SYGVKD. CDR3 nucleotides: TGTGCCATCAGACGCCGGGACTCCTGGGAGCAGTACTTC. Protein: CAIRRRDSWEQYF.

The chain's CDR3 is CARSSDGSRGLGNEKLFF. CDR3 bases: TGTGCCAGAAGCTCAGATGGGTCCAGGGGGCTGGGTAATGAAAAACTGTTTTTT. The chain recombines TRBV5-3 with TRBJ1-4; the match to TRBD1 covers 8 bases. TRBV5-3 carries the ORF label, with uncertain function. The J segment lost 4 bases and the V segment lost 3 bases, leaving 14 bases of the junction unmatched. The CDR3 has 18 residues.

The rearrangement uses TRBV2 and TRBJ1-5; D not certain. CDR1 SNHLY and CDR2 FYNNEI come from the germline V gene. The V end lost 6 bases, the J end lost 3 bases, and 9 bases lay between the germline ends. This CDR3 has 13 amino acids. CDR3 nucleotides: TGTGCCAGCAGCCAGGTTTTCAATCAGCCCCAGCATTTT. The encoded protein is CASSQVFNQPQHF.

The V and J genes are TRBV7-6 and TRBJ1-3; D is possibly TRBD1 (6 bases). The CDR3 length is 15 residues. Germline V gene lookup returns CDR1 SGHVS and CDR2 FNYEAQ. With 0 bases removed from V and 4 bases from J, the gap between germline ends came to 10 bases. The CDR3 coding sequence is TGTGCCAGCAGCTTAGCCGTGGACAGCGGAAACACCATATATTTT. It translates to CASSLAVDSGNTIYF.

The rearrangement uses TRBV7-2 and TRBJ2-1, with TRBD2 matching 7 bases. This CDR3 contains 14 residues. The J segment lost 7 bases and the V segment lost 5 bases, leaving 8 bases of the junction unmatched. From germline, CDR1 is SGHTA and CDR2 FQGNSA. The CDR3 sequence: CASSDGGKGNEQFF. CDR3 nucleotide sequence: TGTGCCAGCAGCGACGGGGGGAAGGGGAATGAGCAGTTCTTC. Filled out from reference TRBV7-2 and TRBJ2-1, the complete variable domain reads GAGVSQSPSNKVTEKGKDVELRCDPISGHTALYWYRQSLGQGLEFLIYFQGNSAPDKSGLPSDRFSAERTGGSVSTLTIQRTQQEDSAVYLCASSDGGKGNEQFFGPGTRLTVL.

This chain links TRBV6-5 with TRBJ2-1; 8 nucleotides align to TRBD1. Trimming took 6 bases from V and 5 from J; bases not matched to a gene: 9. Germline V gene data show CDR1 as MNHEY and CDR2 as SVGAGI. The CDR3 covers 15 residues. The CDR3 DNA is TGTGCCAGCAGGTGGGGGCAGGGGGCACACAATGAGCAGTTCTTC. This gives the protein CASRWGQGAHNEQFF.

This clone was observed once. The chain carries TRBV28 and TRBJ2-4; D may be TRBD2 (6 bases). Per germline, CDR1 MDHEN and CDR2 SYDVKM. The CDR3 loop spans 18 amino acids. V was pared by 1 base and J by 0 bases, with 16 bases between. CDR3 sequence (DNA): TGTGCCAGCAGTTTATTTGGGACGGGGGTCCTAGCCAAAAACATTCAGTACTTC. This translates into CASSLFGTGVLAKNIQYF.